The entry that follows covers one TCR beta chain sequence. Its target is not known. V was shortened by 1 base and J by 6 bases, with 13 bases between the two germline ends. The CDR3 length is 14 residues. Per germline, CDR1 SGHRS and CDR2 YFSETQ. Profiling relied on immunoSEQ multiplex PCR, and the TCRdb table lists in-frame clones only, not all of them. The sample carries about 93,000 clones, 90% to 95% recorded once. The record originates from a study of OX40 agonist ivuxolimab in advanced cancers. Findings and limits, study-wide: Expanded peripheral T-cell antigen specificity went undetermined. Compared with CD4+, CD8+ T cells on average had more expanded clones.

The rearrangement links TRBV5-1 to TRBJ1-1; tentative D call: TRBD1 (6 bases). This clonotype was sampled from an adult with an advanced solid tumor such as melanoma, head and neck, liver or kidney cancer. This specimen was CD4+ or CD8+ T cells sorted from blood, taken in a trial of the OX40 agonist ivuxolimab. Here the CDR3 reads CASSLNPGGPEAFF. DNA for the CDR3: TGCGCCAGCAGCTTGAACCCCGGGGGCCCTGAAGCTTTCTTT.